These 29 T cell receptor beta chains share one sample of origin, sequenced in a study of control samples from healthy donors and cancer patients. TCRdb's table, derived via immunoSEQ multiplex PCR, lists solely in-frame clones and lacks some. The sample has roughly 59,000 clones; more than 85% are singletons. Specimen: PBMCs. The receptor set was obtained from a man aged 35 to 55 with colorectal cancer.

The chain carries TRBV11-2 and TRBJ2-2, with 7 nucleotides matching TRBD2. The CDR3 contains 16 residues. The V and J ends lost 5 bases and 5 bases, in that order; junction bases with no gene match: 11. Germline V gene lookup returns CDR1 SGHAT and CDR2 FQNNGV. CDR3 sequence: CASSQRSSGNTGELFF. In nucleotides, the CDR3 is TGTGCCAGCAGCCAGAGGTCTAGCGGAAATACCGGGGAGCTGTTTTTT.

The chain combines TRBV5-1 with TRBJ2-7, with 7 bases fitting TRBD1. CDR1 is SGHRS and CDR2 is YFSETQ in the germline V gene. This CDR3 is built from 13 residues. Germline trimming cut 4 bases from V and 5 bases from J; bases unmatched to any gene: 6. The CDR3 protein is CASSRQGSDEQYF. CDR3 coding DNA: TGCGCCAGCAGCCGACAGGGTTCGGACGAGCAGTACTTC.

The chain joins TRBV6-5 to TRBJ1-2; TRBD1 matches at 7 bases. Germline V gene sequence: CDR1 MNHEY, CDR2 SVGAGI. This CDR3 region has 12 residues. The V segment lost 6 bases and the J segment 7 bases; nucleotides outside the gene matches: 5. The CDR3 here is CASRAPGGGYTF. CDR3 nucleotide sequence: TGTGCCAGCAGGGCTCCAGGGGGTGGCTACACCTTC.

The J gene is TRBJ2-2, the V gene TRBV6-5; D is perhaps TRBD2 (5 bases). Germline CDR1 reads MNHEY; CDR2 reads SVGAGI. V shed 6 bases and J shed 6 bases, with 14 bases lying between them. This CDR3 has 14 residues. The CDR3 coding sequence is TGTGCCAGCAGACGACCTGGAGGCGCCGGGGAGCTGTTTTTT. The encoded protein is CASRRPGGAGELFF.

The rearrangement links TRBV3-1 (or the pseudogene TRBV3-2) to TRBJ2-2; no clear D gene. Germline CDR1 is LGHDT and CDR2 is YNNKEL (reference sequence). The V gene lost 1 base and the J gene lost 6 bases, with 18 bases spanning the gap. This CDR3 region has 17 residues. CDR3 DNA: TGTGCCAGCAGCCAAGTTGAGATTAGTAGGAGCGCCGGGGAGCTGTTTTTT. It translates to CASSQVEISRSAGELFF.

V and J are TRBV4-2 and TRBJ2-2; D remains ambiguous. This CDR3 is built from 16 residues. Trimming took off 0 bases at V and 2 bases at J, with 10 bases between the two ends. CDR1 is LGHNA, CDR2 YNFKEQ, per germline. In DNA, the CDR3 is TGTGCCAGCAGCCAAGAAACCAGGCTTAACACCGGGGAGCTGTTTTTT. Translation gives CASSQETRLNTGELFF.

The rearrangement links TRBV27 to TRBJ1-5, with a tentative D call TRBD1 (6 bases). This CDR3 contains 15 residues. Trimming removed 6 bases from V and 0 bases from J, with 12 bases in between. Germline CDR1 is MNHEY and CDR2 is SMNVEV (reference sequence). CDR3 loop: CASRLMGASNQPQHF. The CDR3 nucleotides are TGTGCCAGCAGGCTCATGGGGGCTAGCAATCAGCCCCAGCATTTT.

The chain employs TRBV7-9 and TRBJ1-5; D possibly corresponds to TRBD1 (5 bases). V dropped 1 base and J dropped 4 bases, with 20 bases sitting between them. CDR1 SEHNR and CDR2 FQNEAQ come from the germline V gene (reference sequence). CDR3 length equals 18 residues. The CDR3 sequence: CASSLVRVPGGGNQPQHF. The CDR3 nucleotides are TGTGCCAGCAGCTTAGTCCGGGTCCCTGGGGGTGGGAATCAGCCCCAGCATTTT.

This clone has a single count. V and J are TRBV6-2 or TRBV6-3 and TRBJ1-1; TRBD1 matches at 7 bases. CDR1 and CDR2 (germline): MNHEY, SVGEGT. The trim removed 5 bases at V and 4 bases at J, leaving 16 bases unmatched. CDR3 size: 17 residues. CDR3: CASSNRQGAVSGTEAFF. Written as DNA, the CDR3 is TGTGCCAGCAGTAACCGACAGGGTGCGGTGAGCGGCACTGAAGCTTTCTTT.

The chain is built from TRBV11-2 and TRBJ2-1; 12 bases align to TRBD2. This CDR3 has 16 amino acids. Looked up from germline, CDR1 is SGHAT and CDR2 is FQNNGV. V lost 5 bases and J lost 5; bases outside the gene matches: 7. DNA for the CDR3: TGTGCCAGCAGCCCAAGACTAGCGGGGGCCGACAATGAGCAGTTCTTC. It yields the protein CASSPRLAGADNEQFF.

The CDR3 loop is CASSTSSYATNEKLFF. In DNA, the CDR3 is TGTGCCAGTAGTACCTCCTCATATGCAACTAATGAAAAACTGTTTTTT. This rearrangement joins TRBV19 to TRBJ1-4; unclear D gene. This CDR3 has 16 residues. Deletions cut 4 bases from V and 0 bases from J, with 12 bases between. Germline lookup yields CDR1 LNHDA and CDR2 SQIVND (reference sequence).

This chain links TRBV7-3 with TRBJ2-5; D gene ambiguous. V lost 10 bases to trimming and J lost 0 bases, with 18 bases between them. The CDR3 totals 15 residues. Germline V gene data show CDR1 as SGHTA and CDR2 as FQGTGA. The CDR3 sequence: CATLTPWEDQETQYF. The CDR3 nucleotides are TGTGCCACCCTTACCCCCTGGGAAGACCAAGAGACCCAGTACTTC.

The chain carries TRBV5-4 and TRBJ2-1, with 12 bases aligning to TRBD2. J lost 6 bases, V lost 4 bases, and 2 bases had no gene match. Germline V gene lookup returns CDR1 SGHNT and CDR2 YYREEE (reference sequence). The CDR3 is made up of 14 amino acids. The CDR3 sequence is CASSQGLAGNEQFF. In DNA form, the CDR3 reads TGTGCCAGCAGCCAGGGACTAGCGGGCAATGAGCAGTTCTTC.

This chain links TRBV7-9 with TRBJ2-1; D is unclear. CDR3 length: 14 amino acids. Looked up from germline, CDR1 is SEHNR and CDR2 is FQNEAQ (reference sequence). V was shortened by 1 base and J by 5 bases, with 9 bases between the two germline ends. The CDR3 spells CASSLGYADNEQFF. CDR3 in DNA: TGTGCCAGCAGCTTAGGCTACGCCGACAATGAGCAGTTCTTC. The whole variable domain, filled in from reference TRBV7-9 and TRBJ2-1, reads DTGVSQNPRHKITKRGQNVTFRCDPISEHNRLYWYRQTLGQGPEFLTYFQNEAQLEKSRLLSDRFSAERPKGSFSTLEIQRTEQGDSAMYLCASSLGYADNEQFFGPGTRLTVL.

Here the CDR3 DNA reads TGTGCCAGCTCACCGGACAGTAACTATGGCTACACCTTC. Its translation is CASSPDSNYGYTF. The V call is TRBV18, the J call TRBJ1-2; TRBD1 is a possible D gene (6 bases). Germline loops: CDR1 KGHSH, CDR2 LQKENI. This CDR3 has 13 residues. Trimming shortened V by 3 bases and J by 1 base, and 6 bases separated the two germline ends.

The chain recombines TRBV19 with TRBJ2-2; TRBD1 matches at 9 bases. CDR3 size: 16 residues. The ends lost 4 bases at V and 3 bases at J; junction bases unmatched: 6. Germline lookup yields CDR1 LNHDA and CDR2 SQIVND (reference sequence). CDR3 bases: TGTGCCAGTAGTAGACGGGACAGGGTATACACCGGGGAGCTGTTTTTT. This encodes CASSRRDRVYTGELFF.

The chain recombines TRBV6-6 with TRBJ1-4; 7 nucleotides agree with TRBD1. The V segment lost 5 bases and the J segment 8 bases; nucleotides outside the gene matches: 8. CDR1 MNHNY and CDR2 SVGAGI come from the germline V gene (reference sequence). The CDR3 is made up of 14 amino acids. The CDR3 loop reads CASSQGGRSEKLFF. The CDR3 coding sequence is TGTGCCAGCAGTCAGGGGGGGCGCAGCGAAAAACTGTTTTTT.

The chain carries TRBV11-2 and TRBJ2-2, with D perhaps given as TRBD1 or TRBD2 (5 bases each). CDR3 length: 16 residues. The germline V and J ends were trimmed by 6 bases and 6 bases, with 20 bases remaining between them. Per the germline V gene, CDR1 is SGHAT and CDR2 is FQNNGV. The CDR3 DNA is TGTGCCAGCAGAGAACCGGGACGTCGAACGGCCGGGGAGCTGTTTTTT. It translates to CASREPGRRTAGELFF.

In this sample, this clone turned up once. Written as DNA, the CDR3 is TGTGCCAGCTCACCAAAACTAGCGGGGGGTTATAATGAGCAGTTCTTC. Translation: CASSPKLAGGYNEQFF. The chain is built from TRBV18 and TRBJ2-1; 12 bases line up with TRBD2. CDR1 and CDR2 (germline): KGHSH, LQKENI. V lost 2 bases and J lost 7; bases outside the gene matches: 6. The CDR3 is 16 amino acids.

The chain couples TRBV6-4 to TRBJ2-2, with TRBD2 matching 7 bases. Germline values: CDR1 MRHNA, CDR2 SNTAGT. The CDR3 consists of 14 residues. V shed 6 bases, J shed 2 bases, and the junction held 3 bases outside the gene matches. The CDR3 DNA reads TGTGCCAGCAGCGGGGACTACAACACCGGGGAGCTGTTTTTT. The encoded protein is CASSGDYNTGELFF.

CDR3 sequence reads: CATTSSVTDTQYF. CDR3 coding DNA: TGTGCCACCACTTCGTCTGTCACAGATACGCAGTATTTT. V is TRBV15 and J is TRBJ2-3; D not resolved. Germline CDR1 is LNHNV and CDR2 is YYDKDF (reference sequence). The CDR3 is 13 residues long. V was trimmed by 7 bases and J by 2 bases, leaving 10 bases between them.

The V call is TRBV6-6, the J call TRBJ2-7, with 8 positions matching TRBD1. CDR1 and CDR2 from the germline V gene are MNHNY and SVGAGI (reference sequence). CDR3 size: 15 residues. Losses at the gene ends were 3 bases for V and 7 bases for J; bases not matched to a gene: 11. This CDR3 is CASSYQHTGGREQYF. CDR3 sequence (DNA): TGTGCCAGCAGTTATCAGCACACAGGGGGTCGGGAGCAGTACTTC.

The rearrangement joins TRBV2 to TRBJ2-7, with D hard to call. Per germline, CDR1 SNHLY and CDR2 FYNNEI. V lost 6 bases, J lost 1 base, and 7 bases lay in between. The CDR3 runs 12 residues. The CDR3 spells CASRKKSYEQYF. CDR3 nucleotides: TGTGCCAGCAGAAAAAAATCCTACGAGCAGTACTTC.

The chain couples TRBV27 to TRBJ2-3; D may correspond to TRBD1 or TRBD2 (5 bases each). V was trimmed by 7 bases and J by 5 bases, leaving 13 bases between them. The germline V gene encodes CDR1 MNHEY and CDR2 SMNVEV (reference sequence). This CDR3 has 13 residues. CDR3 nucleotide sequence: TGTGCCAGCACTAGAGGGGTGCTAGATACGCAGTATTTT. As protein: CASTRGVLDTQYF.

This rearrangement joins TRBV6-5 to TRBJ2-5, with TRBD2 identical over 14 bases. The CDR3 loop spans 15 amino acids. Germline lookup yields CDR1 MNHEY and CDR2 SVGAGI. Trimming at V came to 7 bases and at J to 7 bases, leaving 8 bases not matched to a gene. As DNA, the CDR3 is TGTGCCAGCACCCAAGGGACTAGCGGGGGAGGGACCCAGTACTTC. It translates to CASTQGTSGGGTQYF.

The J gene is TRBJ1-5, the V gene TRBV30; D is possibly TRBD1 (5 bases). The V end was cut by 1 base, the J end by 7 bases, with 11 bases between. Germline lookup yields CDR1 GTSNPN and CDR2 SVGIG (reference sequence). This CDR3 spans 13 amino acids. The chain's CDR3 is CAWSEDSSQPQHF. The CDR3 nucleotides read TGTGCCTGGAGTGAAGACAGTTCACAGCCCCAGCATTTT.

The V gene is TRBV5-8, the J gene TRBJ2-7; D gene uncertain. This CDR3 comprises 16 residues. CDR1 and CDR2 (germline): SGHTS, YDEGEE. V lost 2 bases to trimming and J lost 2 bases, with 17 bases between them. The CDR3 is CASSLSNLGSPYEQYF. In DNA form, the CDR3 reads TGTGCCAGCAGCTTATCAAACCTCGGCAGCCCCTACGAGCAGTACTTC.

V and J are TRBV7-2 and TRBJ1-1, with D tentatively TRBD1 (6 bases). Germline V gene sequence: CDR1 SGHTA, CDR2 FQGNSA. CDR3 size: 18 residues. V lost 3 bases, J lost 1 base, and 21 bases lay in between. CDR3 DNA sequence: TGTGCCAGCAGCTTCCCTTGGGGGGCTCCTACCACGAACACTGAAGCTTTCTTT. Translated, it gives CASSFPWGAPTTNTEAFF.

This sequence joins TRBV11-2 and TRBJ1-1; D is possibly TRBD1 (6 bases). This CDR3 comprises 14 residues. Germline V gene sequence: CDR1 SGHAT, CDR2 FQNNGV. Trimming pared 5 bases from V and 7 bases from J, leaving 17 bases between. CDR3: CASSIPGVYIEAFF. The CDR3 DNA follows: TGTGCCAGCAGCATACCAGGGGTTTATATTGAAGCTTTCTTT.